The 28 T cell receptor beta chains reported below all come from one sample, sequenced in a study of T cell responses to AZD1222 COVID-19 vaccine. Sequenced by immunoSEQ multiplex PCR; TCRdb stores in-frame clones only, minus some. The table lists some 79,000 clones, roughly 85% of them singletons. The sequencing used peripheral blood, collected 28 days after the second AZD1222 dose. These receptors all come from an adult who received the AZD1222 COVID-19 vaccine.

CDR3 coding DNA: TGTGCCAGCAGCTTCGGGACTAGCGGGGGGGAAAGCTCCTACGAGCAGTACGTC. It is translated as CASSFGTSGGESSYEQYV. The genes are TRBV5-4 and TRBJ2-7; 16 nucleotides match TRBD2. Germline CDR1 and CDR2: SGHNT and YYREEE (reference sequence). V shed 2 bases, J shed 0 bases, and the junction held 5 bases outside the gene matches. There are 18 residues in the CDR3.

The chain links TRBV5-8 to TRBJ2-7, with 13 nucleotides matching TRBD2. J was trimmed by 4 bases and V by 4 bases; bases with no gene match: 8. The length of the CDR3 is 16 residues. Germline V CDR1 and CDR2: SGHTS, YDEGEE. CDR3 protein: CASSPRLAGGQYEQYF. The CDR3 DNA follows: TGTGCCAGCAGCCCAAGACTAGCGGGAGGACAATACGAGCAGTACTTC.

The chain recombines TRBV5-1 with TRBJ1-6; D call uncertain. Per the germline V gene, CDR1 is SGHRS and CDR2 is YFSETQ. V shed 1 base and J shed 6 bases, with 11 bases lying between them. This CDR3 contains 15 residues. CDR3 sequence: CASSLSQGGNSPLHF. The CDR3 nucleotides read TGCGCCAGCAGCTTGTCCCAAGGAGGTAATTCACCCCTCCACTTT.

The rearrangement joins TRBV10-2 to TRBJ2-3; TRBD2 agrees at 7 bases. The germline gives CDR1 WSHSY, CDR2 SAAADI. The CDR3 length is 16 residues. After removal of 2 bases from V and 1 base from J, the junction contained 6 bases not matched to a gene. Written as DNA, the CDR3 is TGCGCCAGCAGTGAGCAGAATAGCGGGCGCACAGATACGCAGTATTTT. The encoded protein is CASSEQNSGRTDTQYF.

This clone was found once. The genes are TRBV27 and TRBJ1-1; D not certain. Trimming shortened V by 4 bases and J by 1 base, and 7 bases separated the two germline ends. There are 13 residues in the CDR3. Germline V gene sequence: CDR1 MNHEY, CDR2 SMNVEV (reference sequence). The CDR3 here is CASSYKENTEAFF. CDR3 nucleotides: TGTGCCAGCAGTTACAAAGAGAACACTGAAGCTTTCTTT.

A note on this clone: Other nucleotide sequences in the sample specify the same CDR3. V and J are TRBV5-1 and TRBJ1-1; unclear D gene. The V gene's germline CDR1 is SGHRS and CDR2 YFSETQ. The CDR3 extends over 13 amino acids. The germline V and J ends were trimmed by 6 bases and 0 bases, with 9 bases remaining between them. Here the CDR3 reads CASKAGLNTEAFF. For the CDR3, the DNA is TGCGCCAGCAAAGCAGGCTTGAACACTGAAGCTTTCTTT.

CDR3 nucleotide sequence: TGTGCCAGCAGCCAGGGACAGTTAAATTCACCCCTCCACTTT. Its translation is CASSQGQLNSPLHF. The chain employs TRBV7-2 and TRBJ1-6, with 7 positions matching TRBD1. CDR3 length: 14 amino acids. The junction had 5 bases not matched to a gene; V was cut back by 5 bases and J by 7 bases. The V gene's germline CDR1 is SGHTA and CDR2 FQGNSA.

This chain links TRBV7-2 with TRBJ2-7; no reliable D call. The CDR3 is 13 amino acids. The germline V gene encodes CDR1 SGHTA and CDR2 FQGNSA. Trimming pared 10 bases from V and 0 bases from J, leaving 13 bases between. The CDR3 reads CATALSPSYEQYV. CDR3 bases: TGTGCCACCGCCCTTAGCCCCTCCTACGAGCAGTACGTC.

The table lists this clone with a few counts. Here the CDR3 reads CASMLGTVNTEAFF. CDR3 bases: TGTGCCAGTATGTTAGGGACAGTGAACACTGAAGCTTTCTTT. The genes are TRBV19 and TRBJ1-1; 7 bases are shared with TRBD1. Losses at the gene ends were 7 bases for V and 0 bases for J; bases not matched to a gene: 5. This CDR3 contains 14 residues. Germline V gives CDR1 LNHDA, CDR2 SQIVND (reference sequence).

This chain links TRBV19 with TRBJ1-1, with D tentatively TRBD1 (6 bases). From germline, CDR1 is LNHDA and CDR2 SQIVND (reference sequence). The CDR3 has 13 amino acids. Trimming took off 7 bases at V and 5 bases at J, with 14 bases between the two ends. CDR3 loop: CASIRQGRTEAFF. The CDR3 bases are TGTGCCAGTATAAGGCAGGGGCGGACTGAAGCTTTCTTT.

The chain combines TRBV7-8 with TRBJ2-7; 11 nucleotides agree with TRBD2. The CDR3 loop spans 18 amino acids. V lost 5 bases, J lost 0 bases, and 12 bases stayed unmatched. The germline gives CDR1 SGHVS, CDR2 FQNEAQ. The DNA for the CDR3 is TGTGCCAGCAGCCCGAGGCTAGCGGGGGGTTGGAGCTCCTACGAGCAGTACGTC. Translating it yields CASSPRLAGGWSSYEQYV.

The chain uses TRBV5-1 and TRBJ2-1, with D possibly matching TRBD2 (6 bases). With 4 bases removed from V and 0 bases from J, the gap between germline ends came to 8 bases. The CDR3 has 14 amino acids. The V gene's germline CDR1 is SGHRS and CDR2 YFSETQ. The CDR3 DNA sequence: TGCGCCAGCAGCGGGGGAGGCTCCTACAATGAGCAGTTCTTC. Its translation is CASSGGGSYNEQFF.

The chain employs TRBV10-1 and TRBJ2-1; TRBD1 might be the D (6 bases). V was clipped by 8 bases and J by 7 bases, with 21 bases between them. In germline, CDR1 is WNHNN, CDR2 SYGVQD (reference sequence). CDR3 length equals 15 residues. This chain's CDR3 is CASGPGHLSGNEQFF. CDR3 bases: TGCGCCAGCGGCCCGGGACACCTAAGTGGGAATGAGCAGTTCTTC.

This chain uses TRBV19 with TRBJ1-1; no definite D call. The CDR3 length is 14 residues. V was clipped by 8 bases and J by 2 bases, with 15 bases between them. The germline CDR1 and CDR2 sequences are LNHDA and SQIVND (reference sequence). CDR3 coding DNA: TGTGCCAGTTCGGCGATCATTCAAAACACTGAAGCTTTCTTT. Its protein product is CASSAIIQNTEAFF.

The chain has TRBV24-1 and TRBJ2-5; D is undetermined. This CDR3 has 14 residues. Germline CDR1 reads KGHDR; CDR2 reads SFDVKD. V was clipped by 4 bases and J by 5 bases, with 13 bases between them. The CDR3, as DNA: TGTGCCACCAGTGACTGGGCCAGCTCGGAGACCCAGTACTTC. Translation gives CATSDWASSETQYF.

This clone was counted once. CDR3 sequence: CASSLSGGQRTDTQYF. CDR3 nucleotide sequence: TGCGCCAGCAGCCTCAGCGGGGGCCAACGGACAGATACGCAGTATTTT. The chain is built from TRBV5-1 and TRBJ2-3, with TRBD2 identical over 8 bases. From germline, CDR1 is SGHRS and CDR2 YFSETQ. V lost 4 bases to trimming and J lost 3 bases; unmatched junction nucleotides: 10. CDR3 length equals 16 residues.

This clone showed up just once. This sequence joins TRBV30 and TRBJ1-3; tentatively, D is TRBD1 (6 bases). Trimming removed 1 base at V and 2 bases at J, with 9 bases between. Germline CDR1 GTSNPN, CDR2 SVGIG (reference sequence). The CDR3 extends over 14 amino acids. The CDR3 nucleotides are TGTGCCTGGAGTGCCGGGGGCCCTGGAAACACCATATATTTT. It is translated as CAWSAGGPGNTIYF.

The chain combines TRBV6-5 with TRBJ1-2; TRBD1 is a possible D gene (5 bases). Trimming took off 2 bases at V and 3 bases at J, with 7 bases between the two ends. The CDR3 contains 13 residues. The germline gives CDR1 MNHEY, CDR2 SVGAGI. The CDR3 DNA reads TGTGCCAGCAGTTACGGGGGGGACTATGGCTACACCTTC. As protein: CASSYGGDYGYTF.

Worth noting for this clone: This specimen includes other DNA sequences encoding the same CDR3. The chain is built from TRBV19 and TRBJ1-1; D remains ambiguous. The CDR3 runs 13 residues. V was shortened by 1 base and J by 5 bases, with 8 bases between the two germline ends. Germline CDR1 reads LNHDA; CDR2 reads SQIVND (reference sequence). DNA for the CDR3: TGTGCCAGTAGTATAGGGGCCAGGACTGAAGCTTTCTTT. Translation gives CASSIGARTEAFF.

The CDR3 spells CASSTASGMGIQYF. CDR3 bases: TGTGCCAGCAGCACAGCTAGCGGGATGGGTATTCAGTACTTC. The chain couples TRBV14 to TRBJ2-4; the match to TRBD2 covers 9 bases. The length of the CDR3 is 14 residues. CDR1 is SGHDN and CDR2 is FVKESK in the germline V gene. The J segment lost 10 bases and the V segment lost 5 bases, leaving 9 bases of the junction unmatched.

The CDR3 region has the DNA TGTGCCAGCACCTTCTCGGCCGGAGGGAGTAGCACAGATACGCAGTATTTT. This sequence encodes CASTFSAGGSSTDTQYF. The rearrangement joins TRBV7-2 to TRBJ2-3, with D possibly matching TRBD2 (6 bases). Trimming took 7 bases from V and 0 from J, leaving 20 bases between them. This CDR3 spans 17 amino acids. The germline gives CDR1 SGHTA, CDR2 FQGNSA.

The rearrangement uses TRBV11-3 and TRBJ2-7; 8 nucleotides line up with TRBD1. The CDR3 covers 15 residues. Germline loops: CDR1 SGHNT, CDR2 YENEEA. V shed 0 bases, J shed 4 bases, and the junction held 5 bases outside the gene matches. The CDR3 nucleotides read TGTGCCAGCAGCTTAGATGGACAGGGAGGTTACGAGCAGTACTTC. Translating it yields CASSLDGQGGYEQYF.

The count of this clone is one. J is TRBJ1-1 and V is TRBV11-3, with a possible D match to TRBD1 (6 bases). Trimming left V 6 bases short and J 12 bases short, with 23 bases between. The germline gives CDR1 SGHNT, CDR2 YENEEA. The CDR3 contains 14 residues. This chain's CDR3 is CASRAADRTGTTFF. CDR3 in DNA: TGTGCCAGCAGAGCAGCCGACAGGACCGGGACGACTTTCTTT.

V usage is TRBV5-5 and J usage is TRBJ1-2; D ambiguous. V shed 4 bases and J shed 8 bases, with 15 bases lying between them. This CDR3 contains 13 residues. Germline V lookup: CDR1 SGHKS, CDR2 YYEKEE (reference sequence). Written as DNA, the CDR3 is TGTGCCAGCAGCCGTCGGGAGTCATACGGCTACACCTTC. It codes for CASSRRESYGYTF.

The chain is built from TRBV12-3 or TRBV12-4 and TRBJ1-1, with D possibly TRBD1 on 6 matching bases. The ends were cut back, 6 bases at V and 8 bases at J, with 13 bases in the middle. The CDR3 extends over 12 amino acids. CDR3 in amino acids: CASRLRDIEAFF. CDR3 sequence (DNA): TGTGCCAGCAGGCTCCGGGACATAGAAGCTTTCTTT.

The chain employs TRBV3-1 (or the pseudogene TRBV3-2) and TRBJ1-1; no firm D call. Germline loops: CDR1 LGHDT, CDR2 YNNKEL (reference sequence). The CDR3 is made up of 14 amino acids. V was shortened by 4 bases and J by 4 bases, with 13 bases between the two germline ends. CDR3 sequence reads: CASSPLSAGTEAFF. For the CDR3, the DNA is TGTGCCAGCAGCCCCCTCTCGGCTGGCACTGAAGCTTTCTTT.

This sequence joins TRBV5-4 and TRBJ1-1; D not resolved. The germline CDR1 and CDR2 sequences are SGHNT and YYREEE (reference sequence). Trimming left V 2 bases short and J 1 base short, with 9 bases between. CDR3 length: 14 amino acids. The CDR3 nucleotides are TGTGCCAGCAGCTTCACTCCACAGAACACTGAAGCTTTCTTT. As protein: CASSFTPQNTEAFF. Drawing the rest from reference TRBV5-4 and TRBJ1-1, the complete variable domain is ETGVTQSPTHLIKTRGQQVTLRCSSQSGHNTVSWYQQALGQGPQFIFQYYREEENGRGNFPPRFSGLQFPNYSSELNVNALELDDSALYLCASSFTPQNTEAFFGQGTRLTVV.

The CDR3 spells CSVEGQGRSEQYF. CDR3 coding DNA: TGCAGCGTTGAAGGACAGGGGAGGAGCGAGCAGTACTTC. This chain links TRBV29-1 with TRBJ2-7, with 8 nucleotides matching TRBD1. The CDR3 contains 13 residues. V was pared by 1 base and J by 6 bases, with 5 bases of the junction left unmatched. CDR1 is SQVTM and CDR2 is ANQGSEA in the germline V gene.